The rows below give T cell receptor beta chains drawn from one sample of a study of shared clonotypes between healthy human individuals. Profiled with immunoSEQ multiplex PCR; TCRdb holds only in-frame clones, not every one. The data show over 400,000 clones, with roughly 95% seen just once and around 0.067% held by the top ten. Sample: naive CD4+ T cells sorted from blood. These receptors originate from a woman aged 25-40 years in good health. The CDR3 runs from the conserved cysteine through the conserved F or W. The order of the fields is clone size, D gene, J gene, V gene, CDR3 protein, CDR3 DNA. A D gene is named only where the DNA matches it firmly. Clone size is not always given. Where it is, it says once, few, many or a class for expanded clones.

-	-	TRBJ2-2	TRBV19	CASRDGGPNTGELFF	TGTGCCAGTAGGGACGGGGGTCCGAACACCGGGGAGCTGTTTTTT
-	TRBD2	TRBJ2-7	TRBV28	CASFAGTSGTNEQYF	TGTGCCAGCTTTGCCGGGACTAGCGGGACCAACGAGCAGTACTTC
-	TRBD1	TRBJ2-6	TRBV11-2	CASSSPGQVFFSGANVLTF	TGTGCCAGCAGCTCGCCGGGACAGGTCTTCTTCTCTGGGGCCAACGTCCTGACTTTC
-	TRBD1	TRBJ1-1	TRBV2	CASRIMAGGEAFF	TGTGCCAGCAGAATAATGGCAGGGGGGGAAGCTTTCTTT
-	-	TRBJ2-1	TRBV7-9	CASSLEYSQAQFF	TGTGCCAGCAGCTTAGAATATTCGCAGGCACAGTTCTTC
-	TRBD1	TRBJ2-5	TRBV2	CASRGTGGNQETQYF	TGTGCCAGCAGGGGGACAGGGGGCAACCAAGAGACCCAGTACTTC
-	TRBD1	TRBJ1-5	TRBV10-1	CASSENGPTGDSYSNQPQHF	TGCGCCAGCAGTGAGAACGGTCCAACGGGGGACAGCTATAGCAATCAGCCCCAGCATTTT
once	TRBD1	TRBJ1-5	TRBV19	CASSRGMTGLDSGNQPQHF	TGTGCCAGTAGTAGGGGCATGACAGGGTTGGATAGTGGCAATCAGCCCCAGCATTTT
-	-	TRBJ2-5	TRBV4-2	CASSPRGGQGQRETQYF	TGTGCCAGCAGCCCCAGGGGGGGTCAGGGGCAGAGGGAGACCCAGTACTTC
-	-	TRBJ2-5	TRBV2	CASSTTGTQYF	TGTGCCAGCAGTACAACAGGGACCCAGTACTTC
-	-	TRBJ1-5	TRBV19	CASSMGAGYSNQPQHF	TGTGCCAGTAGTATGGGGGCCGGCTATAGCAATCAGCCCCAGCATTTT
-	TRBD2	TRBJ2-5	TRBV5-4	CASSYHSGGQETQYF	TGTGCCAGCAGCTACCATAGCGGGGGCCAAGAGACCCAGTACTTC
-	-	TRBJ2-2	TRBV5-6	CASSFDAHTGELFF	TGTGCCAGCAGTTTTGACGCCCACACCGGGGAGCTGTTTTTT